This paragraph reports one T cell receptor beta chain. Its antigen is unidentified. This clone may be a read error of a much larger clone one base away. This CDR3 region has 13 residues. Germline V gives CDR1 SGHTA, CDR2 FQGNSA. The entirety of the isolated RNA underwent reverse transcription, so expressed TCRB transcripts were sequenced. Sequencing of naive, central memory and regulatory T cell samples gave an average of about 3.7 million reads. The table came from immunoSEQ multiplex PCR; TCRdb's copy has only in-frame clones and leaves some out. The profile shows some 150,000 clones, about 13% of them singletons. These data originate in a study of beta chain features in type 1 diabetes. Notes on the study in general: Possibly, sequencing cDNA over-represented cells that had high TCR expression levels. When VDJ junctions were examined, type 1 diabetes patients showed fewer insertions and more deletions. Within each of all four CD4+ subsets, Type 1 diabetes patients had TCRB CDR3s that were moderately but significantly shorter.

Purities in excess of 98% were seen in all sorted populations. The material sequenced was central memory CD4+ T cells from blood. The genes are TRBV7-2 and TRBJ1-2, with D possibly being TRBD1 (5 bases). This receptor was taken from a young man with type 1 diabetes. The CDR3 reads CASSLEGQGRRSF. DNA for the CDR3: TGTGCCAGCAGCTTAGAGGGTCAGGGACGGCGCTCCTTC.